The present T cell receptor beta chain was sequenced within a study of early T cells in non-severe SARS-CoV-2 infection. As for the study in general: Sequencing of unsorted whole blood was done on bulk RNA, leaving chains unpaired. Study results and caveats: Anti-spike CD8 responses were favored in VDJdb matching, and private and CD4 specificities were missed.

Comments on this clonotype: As yet, its antigen is unknown.

Unique molecular identifier tags were affixed to discrete cDNA molecules. TCRdb ran MiXCR on the 5' RACE reads and lists one entry per CDR3 protein. The table records tens of thousands of distinct CDR3 sequences, 3% to 4% of them present only once. Trimming took off 0 bases at V and 1 base at J, with 6 bases between the two ends. The CDR3 sequence is 14 residues long. Germline CDR1 MNHEY, CDR2 SMNVEV (reference sequence). Sequenced: whole blood. The chain employs TRBV27 and TRBJ1-1, with D hard to call. The clonotype comes from an adult who was a healthcare worker with PCR-confirmed SARS-CoV-2 infection or an uninfected control (not recorded which). The CDR3 protein is CASSLSPGNTEAFF. DNA for the CDR3: TGTGCCAGCAGTTTATCGCCGGGGAACACTGAAGCTTTCTTT.